The sequence of this T cell receptor (beta chain) was determined in a study of CD8 T cells in Susac syndrome. Regarding this clonotype: Its antigen remains unknown.

Sequencing of TCR beta was performed on blood CD8+ and CD4+ T cells. An input of roughly 0.5 to 1 ug of RNA was subjected to reverse transcription using random hexamers. A single record per CDR3 protein comes from TCRdb applying MiXCR to the immunoSEQ multiplex PCR reads. The sample has around 200,000 distinct CDR3 sequences, roughly 95% seen once. The length of the CDR3 is 17 residues. V gave up 3 bases and J gave up 0 bases; unmatched junction bases: 8. Overall study results and limits: The study acknowledged a relatively small number of individuals in its TCR sequencing and HLA analysis.

This TCR was sampled from a human donor with multiple sclerosis. The sample comprised CD4+ T cells from PBMCs. The rearrangement joins TRBV12-3 or TRBV12-4 to TRBJ1-5, with 7 bases identical to TRBD1. The DNA of the CDR3 is TGTGCCAGCAGTTTGGAAAGGGGGCGAGTTAGCAATCAGCCCCAGCATTTT. The encoded protein is CASSLERGRVSNQPQHF.